The present T cell receptor (beta chain) was sequenced within a study of Tregs in tolerant kidney transplant recipients. The CDR3 totals 13 residues. The V gene's germline CDR1 is SGHNT and CDR2 YYREEE (reference sequence). V shed 4 bases and J shed 8 bases, with 13 bases lying between them. Produced via immunoSEQ multiplex PCR; TCRdb's table is partial and in-frame only. This table holds approximately 99,000 clones, 85% to 90% found once. Unstimulated Tregs (CD4+CD25+CD127-) and CD4+CD25- non-Tregs were sorted from PBMCs. This clonotype was sampled from a human donor who received a combined kidney and bone marrow transplant. The chain combines TRBV5-4 with TRBJ2-1, with D perhaps TRBD2 (5 bases). The starting material was CD4+ T cells from blood, obtained before the transplant. CDR3 sequence: CASSHQLGDEQFF. CDR3 DNA sequence: TGTGCCAGCAGCCATCAACTAGGCGATGAGCAGTTCTTC.